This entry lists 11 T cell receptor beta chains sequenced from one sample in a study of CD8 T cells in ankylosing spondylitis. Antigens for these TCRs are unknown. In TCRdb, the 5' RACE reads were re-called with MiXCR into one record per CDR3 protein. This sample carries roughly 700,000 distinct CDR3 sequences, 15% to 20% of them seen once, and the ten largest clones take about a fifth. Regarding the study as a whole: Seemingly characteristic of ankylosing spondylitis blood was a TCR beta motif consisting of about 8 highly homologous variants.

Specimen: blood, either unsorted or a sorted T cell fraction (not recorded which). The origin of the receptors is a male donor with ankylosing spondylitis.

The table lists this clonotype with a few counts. The chain's CDR3 is CASSLAQGSEKLFF. The DNA of the CDR3 is TGTGCCAGCAGCTTAGCTCAGGGAAGTGAAAAACTGTTTTTT. The rearrangement uses TRBV7-9 and TRBJ1-4; a weak D match, TRBD1 (5 bases). The V gene's germline CDR1 is SEHNR and CDR2 FQNEAQ (reference sequence). Deletions cut 0 bases from V and 7 bases from J, with 9 bases between. This CDR3 has 14 residues.

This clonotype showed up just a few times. The chain's CDR3 is CSAKSLRDGLTDTQYF. The CDR3 coding sequence is TGCAGTGCTAAGTCCCTCCGGGACGGACTCACAGATACGCAGTATTTT. The genes are TRBV20-1 and TRBJ2-3; D is possibly TRBD1 or TRBD2 (5 bases each). The germline V gene has CDR1 DFQATT and CDR2 SNEGSKA (reference sequence). The CDR3 extends over 16 amino acids. Between the trimmed V and J ends, which lost 4 bases and 2 bases, there was a span of 19 bases.

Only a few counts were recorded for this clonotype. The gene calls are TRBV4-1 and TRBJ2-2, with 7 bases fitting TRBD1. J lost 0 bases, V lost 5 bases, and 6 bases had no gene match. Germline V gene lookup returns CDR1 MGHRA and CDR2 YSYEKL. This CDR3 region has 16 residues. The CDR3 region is CASSKGQTSNTGELFF. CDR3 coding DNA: TGCGCCAGCAGCAAGGGACAGACTTCGAACACCGGGGAGCTGTTTTTT.

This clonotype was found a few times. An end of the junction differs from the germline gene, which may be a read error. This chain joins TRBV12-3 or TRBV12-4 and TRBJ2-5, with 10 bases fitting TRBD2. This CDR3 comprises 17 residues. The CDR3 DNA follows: TGTGCCCGCAGTTTAGTCGCTAGCGGGAGCCGTTCGGAGACCCAGTACTTC. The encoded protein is CARSLVASGSRSETQYF.

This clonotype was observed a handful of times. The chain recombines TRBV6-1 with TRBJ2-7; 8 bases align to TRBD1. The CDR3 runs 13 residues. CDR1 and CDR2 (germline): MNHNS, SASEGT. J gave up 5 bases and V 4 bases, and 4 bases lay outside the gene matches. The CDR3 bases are TGTGCCAGCAGTGCGCAGGGGGCAGACGAGCAGTACTTC. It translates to CASSAQGADEQYF.

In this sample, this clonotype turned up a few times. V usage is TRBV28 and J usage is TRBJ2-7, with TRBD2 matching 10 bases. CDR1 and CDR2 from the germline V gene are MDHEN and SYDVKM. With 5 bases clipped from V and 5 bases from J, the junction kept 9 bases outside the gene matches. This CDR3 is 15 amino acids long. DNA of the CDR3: TGTGCCAGCAGTCCGTTTAGCGGGAGGCAGGACGAGCAGTACTTC. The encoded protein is CASSPFSGRQDEQYF.

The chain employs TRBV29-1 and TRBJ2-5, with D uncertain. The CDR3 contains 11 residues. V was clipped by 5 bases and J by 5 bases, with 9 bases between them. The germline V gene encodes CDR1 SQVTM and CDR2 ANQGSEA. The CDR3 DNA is TGCAGCGTTAAAGTTGGCGAGACCCAGTACTTC. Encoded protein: CSVKVGETQYF.

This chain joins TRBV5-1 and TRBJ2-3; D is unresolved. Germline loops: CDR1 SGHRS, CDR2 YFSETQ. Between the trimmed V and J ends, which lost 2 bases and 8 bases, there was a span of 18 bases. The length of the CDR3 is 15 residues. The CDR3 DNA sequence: TGCGCCAGCAGCTTAGATGGGCTCTTATTTGGTACGCAGTATTTT. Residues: CASSLDGLLFGTQYF.

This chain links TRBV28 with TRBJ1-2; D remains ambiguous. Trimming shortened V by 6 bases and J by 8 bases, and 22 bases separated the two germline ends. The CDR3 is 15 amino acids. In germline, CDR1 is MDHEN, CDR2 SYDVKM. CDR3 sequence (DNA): TGTGCCAGCAGGGCTACGGGCGGGGTTTCTATGGGCTACACCTTC. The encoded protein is CASRATGGVSMGYTF.

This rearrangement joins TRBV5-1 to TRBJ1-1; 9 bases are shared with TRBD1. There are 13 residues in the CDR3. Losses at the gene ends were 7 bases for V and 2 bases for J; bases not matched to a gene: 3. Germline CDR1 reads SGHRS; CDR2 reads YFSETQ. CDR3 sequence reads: CASQTGGNTEAFF. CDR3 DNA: TGCGCCAGCCAGACAGGGGGAAACACTGAAGCTTTCTTT.

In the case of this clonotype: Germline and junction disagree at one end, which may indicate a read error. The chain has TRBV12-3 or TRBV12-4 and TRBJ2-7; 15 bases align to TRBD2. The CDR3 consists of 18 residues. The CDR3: CTSSLRTSGGAFSYEQYF. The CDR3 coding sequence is TGTACCAGCAGCCTCCGGACTAGCGGGGGGGCATTCTCCTACGAGCAGTACTTC.